Shown below are 5 T cell receptor beta chains from a single sample sequenced in a study of cytomegalovirus exposure and HLA in healthy donors. The primer mix had 60 Vbeta and 13 Jbeta primers. The data were produced by immunoSEQ multiplex PCR, yet TCRdb's version contains in-frame clones alone and is incomplete. This sample carries about 140,000 clones, about 80% of them seen once, and the ten largest clones take approximately 5.1%. Sequences were obtained from PBMCs. These receptors came from a male donor in good health and CMV-seronegative.

This clone was seen just once. The V gene is TRBV5-1, the J gene TRBJ2-7, with D tentatively TRBD1 (6 bases). Germline V CDR1 and CDR2: SGHRS, YFSETQ. This CDR3 region has 13 residues. With 3 bases removed from V and 2 bases from J, the gap between germline ends came to 9 bases. CDR3 region: CASSSGQPYEQYF. The CDR3, as DNA: TGCGCCAGCAGCTCAGGACAGCCCTACGAGCAGTACTTC.

The chain carries TRBV6-5 and TRBJ2-7; 12 bases are a match to TRBD1. The junction had 7 bases not matched to a gene; V was cut back by 2 bases and J by 5 bases. CDR1 is MNHEY, CDR2 SVGAGI, per germline. The CDR3 has 16 residues. The CDR3 DNA sequence: TGTGCCAGCAGTTACGCAGGGACAGGGGGCAACGACGAGCAGTACTTC. This translates into CASSYAGTGGNDEQYF.

The rearrangement uses TRBV7-9 and TRBJ1-4; tentatively, D is TRBD1 (6 bases). The germline V and J ends were trimmed by 2 bases and 4 bases, with 14 bases remaining between them. CDR3 length: 16 residues. CDR1 is SEHNR, CDR2 FQNEAQ, per germline (reference sequence). In nucleotides, the CDR3 is TGTGCCAGCAGCTTAAATCCAACAGGGATTAATGAAAAACTGTTTTTT. It specifies CASSLNPTGINEKLFF.

V is TRBV5-4 and J is TRBJ2-2, with D perhaps matching TRBD2 (7 bases). The germline CDR1 and CDR2 sequences are SGHNT and YYREEE (reference sequence). The CDR3 runs to 15 residues. Trimming cost V 4 bases and J 2 bases, with 12 bases left between them. Here the CDR3 reads CASSVGGRNTGELFF. CDR3 sequence (DNA): TGTGCCAGCAGCGTCGGGGGGCGCAACACCGGGGAGCTGTTTTTT.

This clone has only one observation. The V gene is TRBV19, the J gene TRBJ1-5; TRBD1 aligns across 8 bases. The CDR3 length is 11 residues. The V gene's germline CDR1 is LNHDA and CDR2 SQIVND (reference sequence). The V and J ends lost 10 bases and 6 bases, in that order; junction bases with no gene match: 2. The CDR3: CATGGVQPQHF. The CDR3 region has the DNA TGTGCCACAGGGGGCGTTCAGCCCCAGCATTTT.